This T cell receptor (beta chain) was observed in a study of OX40 agonist ivuxolimab in advanced cancers. Findings and limits, study-wide: Low clonal expansion, among the lowest seen, marked partial responders at 0.1-3.0 mg/kg. Within 6 weeks, CD4+ and CD8+ blood T cells expanded clonally at 0.1 to 3.0 mg/kg. Certain nonresponders additionally had low normalized T-cell clonal expansion. In CD8+ T cells, expanded clones were on average more numerous than in CD4+.

Profiling relied on immunoSEQ multiplex PCR, and the TCRdb table lists in-frame clones only, not all of them. The table records 77,000 or so clones, just under 95% of them present only once. With regard to this clone: Its antigen is unidentified.

V lost 4 bases and J lost 1, with 8 bases in between. The germline gives CDR1 KGHSH, CDR2 LQKENI. This CDR3 region has 14 residues. The rearrangement joins TRBV18 to TRBJ2-1; D gene unclear. This clonotype was obtained from an adult with an advanced solid tumor such as melanoma, head and neck, liver or kidney cancer. Material: CD4+ or CD8+ T cells sorted from blood, obtained in a trial of the OX40 agonist ivuxolimab. CDR3 loop: CASSQSNSYNEQFF. The CDR3, as DNA: TGTGCCAGCTCACAATCGAATTCCTACAATGAGCAGTTCTTC.